This T cell receptor beta chain emerged from a study of cytomegalovirus exposure and HLA in healthy donors (dated by TCRdb to 2016 to 2017). Turning to the overall study: The 670 or so repertoires of the first cohort and the roughly 110 validation repertoires were produced on the same platform, according to a later analysis. To predict cytomegalovirus infection status, the study combined high-throughput TCR immunosequencing, statistical association of individual TCRs with disease status, and machine learning. The study aimed to test whether signatures of past pathogen exposure could be identified by cataloging public T cell receptors. Besides the first cohort of around 700 subjects, a separate validation cohort made up of 120 different subjects was used.

Library preparation employed the immunoSEQ multiplex PCR assay. The original methods were these. A statistical classification framework was built to diagnose cytomegalovirus status from the catalog of TCR beta chain sequences. The immuneACCESS repertoire file appears here via TCRdb, limited to in-frame rearrangements. These files lack a portion of the clones; in checked studies, under half of the deficit traces to unresolved V genes, and the cause of the others is not known. The DNA gave D and trimming, while V, J and clone size come from that table. The sample table shows about 88,000 clones, and approximately 88% are seen once. The ten largest make up about 12% of the sample. What the work shows at the level of the full study, not this receptor alone: A later analysis found that TCRs clustered in the first cohort also tended to co-occur in the approximately 120 validation repertoires, with about 94% of cluster scores above 0. While some public TCRs were present in many individuals, most TCR sequences turned up only very rarely across donors. The authors suggested that the approach could potentially be generalized to other disease states and immunological phenotypes. Cytomegalovirus status was reported to be diagnosed by the classifier with high specificity and sensitivity in both the original and validation cohorts. A few of the identified cytomegalovirus-associated TCR beta chains were confirmed in vitro to be specific for cytomegalovirus antigens. A total of 150 or so TCR beta chains were listed by the study as associated with cytomegalovirus. The validation cohort had no HLA typing available for a later analysis, so co-occurrence within that cohort was assessed over all 120 repertoires.

Separate from the roughly 700-subject first cohort, the validation cohort of around 130 subjects was the group to which the donors belonged. Comment on this clone: This clone's antigen is unknown. No base qualities exist here, and no much larger clone lies one base off it.

Looking up the germline V gene (reference sequence) yields CDR1 MNHEY and CDR2 SMNVEV. The cysteine opens and the phenylalanine closes a CDR3 of 15 amino acids. Just the 45-base CDR3 DNA is kept, in frame starting at base 1. V loses 10 bases at its end and J loses 7 bases; junction bases beyond the gene matches: 12. The source is a young woman in good health and CMV-seropositive. Recombination joined TRBV27 with TRBJ2-2, and 10 junction bases match TRBD2. Sequenced: PBMCs. The DNA sequence reads TGTGCCACCCTCCAGCGGGGGGGCCTCCGCGGGGAGCTGTTTTTT. This is translated as CATLQRGGLRGELFF.